This entry describes one T cell receptor (beta chain). Its antigen is still unknown. The data belong to a study of cytomegalovirus exposure and HLA in healthy donors. Primers included in the PCR were 60 Vbeta and 13 Jbeta primers. TCRdb's copy holds only in-frame clones and misses some; the assay was immunoSEQ multiplex PCR. The table records some 120,000 clones, more than 80% of them present only once. The ends lost 4 bases at V and 4 bases at J; junction bases unmatched: 12. The germline V gene has CDR1 SGHRS and CDR2 YFSETQ. This CDR3 spans 17 amino acids. Overall study results and limits: Researchers reported in a later analysis that a missense DCLRE1C variant was tied to TCR beta V- and J-gene trimming.

The source of this sequence is a male donor in good health and CMV-seronegative. V is TRBV5-1 and J is TRBJ2-7; 12 nucleotides line up with TRBD2. The sequencing sample was made of PBMCs. Here the CDR3 reads CASSLGGGLAGSYEQYF. The CDR3 nucleotides read TGCGCCAGCAGCCTTGGGGGTGGACTAGCGGGATCTTACGAGCAGTACTTC.